This T cell receptor (beta chain) was sequenced during a study of cytomegalovirus exposure and HLA in healthy donors. The PCR contained 60 Vbeta and 13 Jbeta primers. The protocol was immunoSEQ multiplex PCR, while the TCRdb copy is restricted to in-frame clones and leaves out a portion. The table includes fewer than 200,000 clones, around 80% detected once. After removal of 2 bases from V and 2 bases from J, the junction contained 8 bases not matched to a gene. Germline lookup yields CDR1 KGHSH and CDR2 LQKENI. The CDR3 length is 17 residues. J is TRBJ1-5 and V is TRBV18, with TRBD1 identical over 8 bases. The sample was PBMCs. This clonotype originated in a woman aged 25 to 39 in good health and CMV-seronegative. Here the CDR3 DNA reads TGTGCCAGCTCACCAGGAACCGGGACAGGTCGCAATCAGCCCCAGCATTTT. Its translation is CASSPGTGTGRNQPQHF. The full variable domain, completed using reference TRBV18 and TRBJ1-5, is NAGVMQNPRHLVRRRGQEARLRCSPMKGHSHVYWYRQLPEEGLKFMVYLQKENIIDESGMPKERFSAEFPKEGPSILRIQQVVRGDSAAYFCASSPGTGTGRNQPQHFGDGTRLSIL.